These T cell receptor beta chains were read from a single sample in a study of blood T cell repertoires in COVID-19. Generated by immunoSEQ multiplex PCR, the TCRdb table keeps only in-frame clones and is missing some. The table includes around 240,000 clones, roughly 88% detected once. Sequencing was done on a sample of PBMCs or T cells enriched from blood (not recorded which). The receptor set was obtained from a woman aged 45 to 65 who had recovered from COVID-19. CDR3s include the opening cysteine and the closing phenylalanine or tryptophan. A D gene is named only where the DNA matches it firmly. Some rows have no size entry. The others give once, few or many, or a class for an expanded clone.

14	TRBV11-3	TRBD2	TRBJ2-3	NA	CASSSGLASDTQYF	TGTGCCAGCAGCTCGGGACTAGCCTCAGATACGCAGTATTTT
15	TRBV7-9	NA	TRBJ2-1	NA	CASSLDGSRYNEQFF	TGTGCCAGCAGCTTGGATGGGTCCAGGTACAATGAGCAGTTCTTC
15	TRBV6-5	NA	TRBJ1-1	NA	CASSTKRVRGTEAFF	TGTGCCAGCAGCACGAAGAGGGTCCGTGGCACTGAAGCTTTCTTT
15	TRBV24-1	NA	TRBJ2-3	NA	CATSCMALSTDTQYF	TGTGCCACCAGTTGTATGGCATTGAGCACAGATACGCAGTATTTT
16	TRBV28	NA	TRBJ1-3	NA	CASSPPTAGAGNTIYF	TGTGCCAGCAGCCCTCCAACTGCGGGGGCTGGAAACACCATATATTTT
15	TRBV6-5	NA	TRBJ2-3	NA	CASSRRRGTTDTQYF	TGTGCCAGCAGCCGACGGCGGGGAACCACAGATACGCAGTATTTT
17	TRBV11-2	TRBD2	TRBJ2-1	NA	CASSPTGTSGSYNEQFF	TGTGCCAGCAGCCCGACCGGGACTAGCGGTTCCTACAATGAGCAGTTCTTC
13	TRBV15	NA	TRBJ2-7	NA	CATSRDLSYEQYF	TGTGCCACCAGCAGAGATCTCAGCTACGAGCAGTACTTC
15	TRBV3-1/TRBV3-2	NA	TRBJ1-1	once	CASSQRPARNTEAFF	TGTGCCAGCAGCCAGAGGCCGGCCAGGAACACTGAAGCTTTCTTT
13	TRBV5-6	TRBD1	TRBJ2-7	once	CASSAGQGDEQYF	TGTGCCAGCAGCGCGGGACAGGGAGACGAGCAGTACTTC
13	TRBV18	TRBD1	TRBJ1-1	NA	CASSPQGVAEAFF	TGTGCCAGCTCACCGCAGGGGGTCGCTGAAGCTTTCTTT
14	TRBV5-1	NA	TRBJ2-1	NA	CASSLISGVVEQFF	TGCGCCAGCAGCTTGATTTCGGGGGTGGTTGAGCAGTTCTTC
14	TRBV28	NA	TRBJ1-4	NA	CASSLGRDNEKLFF	TGTGCCAGCAGTTTAGGCAGGGATAATGAAAAACTGTTTTTT
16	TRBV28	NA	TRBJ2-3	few	CASRGSLGGSTDTQYF	TGTGCCAGCAGGGGGAGCTTGGGCGGTAGCACAGATACGCAGTATTTT
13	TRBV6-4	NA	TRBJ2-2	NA	CASSDGPAGELFF	TGTGCCAGCAGTGACGGCCCCGCCGGGGAGCTGTTTTTT
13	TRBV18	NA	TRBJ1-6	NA	CASTLEVGSPLHF	TGTGCCAGCACCTTGGAGGTGGGGTCACCCCTCCACTTT
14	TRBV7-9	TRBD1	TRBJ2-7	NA	CASSPRTGHYEQYF	TGTGCCAGCAGCCCCCGGACAGGGCACTACGAGCAGTACTTC
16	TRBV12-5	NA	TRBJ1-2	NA	CASGLVRLGRAYGYTF	TGTGCTAGTGGTTTGGTACGGTTGGGGCGCGCCTATGGCTACACCTTC
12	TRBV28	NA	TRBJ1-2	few	CASSPGGGGYTF	TGTGCCAGCAGTCCCGGGGGAGGCGGCTACACCTTC
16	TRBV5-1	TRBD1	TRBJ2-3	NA	CASSLMTGMGTDTQYF	TGCGCCAGCAGCTTGATGACAGGGATGGGTACAGATACGCAGTATTTT
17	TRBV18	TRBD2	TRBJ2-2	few	CASSPPSGRSNTGELFF	TGTGCCAGCTCACCACCTAGCGGGAGGTCGAACACCGGGGAGCTGTTTTTT
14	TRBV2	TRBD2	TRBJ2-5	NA	CASRRLAGGETQYF	TGTGCCAGCCGACGACTAGCGGGAGGAGAGACCCAGTACTTC
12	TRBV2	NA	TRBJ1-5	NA	CASSRGNQPQHF	TGTGCCAGCAGCAGGGGCAATCAGCCCCAGCATTTT
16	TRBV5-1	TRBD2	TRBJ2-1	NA	CASSWGGSGANNEQFF	TGCGCCAGCAGCTGGGGAGGGAGCGGGGCTAACAATGAGCAGTTCTTC
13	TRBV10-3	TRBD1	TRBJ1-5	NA	CAIGQGSGQPQHF	TGTGCCATAGGACAGGGATCGGGTCAGCCCCAGCATTTT
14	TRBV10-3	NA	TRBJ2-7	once	CAIRPTGSPYEQYF	TGTGCCATCAGGCCTACAGGGAGCCCCTACGAGCAGTACTTC
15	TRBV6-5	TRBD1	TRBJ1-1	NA	CASRPTGAENTEAFF	TGTGCCAGCAGACCGACAGGGGCCGAGAACACTGAAGCTTTCTTT
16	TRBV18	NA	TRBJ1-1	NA	CASSPTDEVANTEAFF	TGTGCCAGCTCCCCCACCGACGAGGTAGCGAACACTGAAGCTTTCTTT
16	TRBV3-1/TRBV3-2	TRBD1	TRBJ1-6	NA	CASSHPKIQGNSPLHF	TGTGCCAGCAGCCACCCCAAGATACAGGGGAACTCACCCCTCCACTTT
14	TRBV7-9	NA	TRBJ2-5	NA	CASSLGQNQETQYF	TGTGCCAGCAGCTTAGGTCAAAACCAAGAGACCCAGTACTTC
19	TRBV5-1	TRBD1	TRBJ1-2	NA	CASSYPEGQNPIPELGYTF	TGCGCCAGCAGCTACCCTGAGGGACAGAACCCAATTCCCGAGTTGGGCTACACCTTC
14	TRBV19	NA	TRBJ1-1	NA	CASSIQRGNTEAFF	TGTGCCAGTAGTATCCAAAGGGGGAACACTGAAGCTTTCTTT
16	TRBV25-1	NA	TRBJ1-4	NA	CASSDPLPGFNEKLFF	TGTGCCAGCAGCGACCCTCTTCCGGGGTTTAATGAAAAACTGTTTTTT
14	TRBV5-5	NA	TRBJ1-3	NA	CASSLSGAGNTIYF	TGTGCCAGCAGCTTGTCAGGGGCCGGAAACACCATATATTTT
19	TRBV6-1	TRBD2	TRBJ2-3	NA	CASSEGLAGSKGSTDTQYF	TGTGCCAGCAGTGAAGGACTAGCGGGATCAAAAGGAAGCACAGATACGCAGTATTTT
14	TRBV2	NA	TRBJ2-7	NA	CASSAAGVSYEQYF	TGTGCCAGCAGTGCGGCGGGCGTCTCCTACGAGCAGTACTTC
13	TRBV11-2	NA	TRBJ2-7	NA	CASSLGGPYEQYF	TGTGCCAGCAGCTTAGGCGGTCCCTACGAGCAGTACTTC
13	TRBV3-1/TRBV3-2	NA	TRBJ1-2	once	CASSPQGNYGYTF	TGTGCCAGCAGCCCCCAGGGGAACTATGGCTACACCTTC
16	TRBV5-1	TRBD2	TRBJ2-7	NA	CASSLTSGSLSYEQYF	TGCGCCAGCAGCTTGACTAGCGGGAGTCTCTCCTACGAGCAGTACTTC
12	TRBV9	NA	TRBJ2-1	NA	CASTLKSSPQFF	TGTGCCAGCACTTTGAAGAGTAGCCCTCAGTTCTTC
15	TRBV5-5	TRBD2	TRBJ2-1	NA	CASSFRREGWGEQFF	TGTGCCAGCAGCTTTCGGAGGGAGGGCTGGGGTGAGCAGTTCTTC
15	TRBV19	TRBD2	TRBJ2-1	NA	CASSLDLAGYNEQFF	TGTGCCAGTAGTTTGGACCTAGCGGGGTACAATGAGCAGTTCTTC
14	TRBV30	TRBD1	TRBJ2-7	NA	CAWSAGTGVHEQYF	TGTGCCTGGAGTGCCGGGACAGGGGTTCACGAGCAGTACTTC
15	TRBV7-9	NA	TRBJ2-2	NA	CASSLGTGLTGELFF	TGTGCCAGCAGCTTAGGTACAGGCCTCACCGGGGAGCTGTTTTTT
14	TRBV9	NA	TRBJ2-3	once	CASSAAGFTDTQYF	TGTGCCAGCAGCGCCGCCGGGTTCACAGATACGCAGTATTTT
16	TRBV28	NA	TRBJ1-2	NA	CASSLWYDRGGSGYTF	TGTGCCAGCAGTTTATGGTATGATCGAGGGGGAAGTGGCTACACCTTC
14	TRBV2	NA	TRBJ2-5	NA	CASSERQSQETQYF	TGTGCCAGCAGTGAGAGACAGAGCCAAGAGACCCAGTACTTC
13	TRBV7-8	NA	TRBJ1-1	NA	CASSSRVHTEAFF	TGTGCCAGCAGCTCGCGGGTCCACACTGAAGCTTTCTTT
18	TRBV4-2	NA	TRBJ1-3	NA	CASSQVGTAVLSGNTIYF	TGTGCCAGCAGCCAAGTAGGTACAGCGGTACTCTCTGGAAACACCATATATTTT
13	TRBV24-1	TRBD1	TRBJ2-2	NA	CATRTGGTGELFF	TGTGCCACACGGACAGGGGGGACCGGGGAGCTGTTTTTT
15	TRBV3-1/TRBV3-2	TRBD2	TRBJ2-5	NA	CASSQEASGRGTQYF	TGTGCCAGCAGCCAAGAGGCTAGCGGGAGGGGGACCCAGTACTTC
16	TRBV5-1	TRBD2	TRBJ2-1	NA	CASRSSGTSSYNEQFF	TGCGCCAGCAGGTCTAGCGGGACCTCCTCCTACAATGAGCAGTTCTTC